The sequence of this TCR beta chain was determined in a study of blood T cell repertoires in COVID-19. This table comes from immunoSEQ multiplex PCR, and its TCRdb copy is limited to in-frame clones, with some not included. This sample carries about 78,000 clones, roughly nine tenths of them seen once, and the ten largest clones take 4.9%. The receptor comes from a man aged 45-65 years with active or convalescent COVID-19. Sequencing input: peripheral blood.

The CDR3, as DNA: TGTGCCAGCCGGGACAGGGGGCACTCTAATGAAAAACTGTTTTTT. Residues: CASRDRGHSNEKLFF. The chain joins TRBV19 to TRBJ1-4, with TRBD1 matching over 12 bases. Germline V gene lookup returns CDR1 LNHDA and CDR2 SQIVND (reference sequence). CDR3 length equals 15 residues. V shed 9 bases, J shed 3 bases, and the junction held 5 bases outside the gene matches.